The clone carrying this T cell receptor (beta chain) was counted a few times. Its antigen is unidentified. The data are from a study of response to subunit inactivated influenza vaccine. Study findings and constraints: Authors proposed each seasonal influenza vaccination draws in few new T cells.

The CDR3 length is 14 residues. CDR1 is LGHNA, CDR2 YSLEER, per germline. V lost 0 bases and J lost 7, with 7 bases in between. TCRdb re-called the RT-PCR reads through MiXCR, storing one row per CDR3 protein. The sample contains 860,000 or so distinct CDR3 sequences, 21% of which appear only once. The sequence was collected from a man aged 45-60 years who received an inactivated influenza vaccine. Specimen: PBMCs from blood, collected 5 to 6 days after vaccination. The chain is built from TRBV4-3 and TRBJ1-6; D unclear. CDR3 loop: CASSQDLWNSPLHF. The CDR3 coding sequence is TGCGCCAGCAGCCAAGATCTATGGAATTCACCCCTCCACTTT.